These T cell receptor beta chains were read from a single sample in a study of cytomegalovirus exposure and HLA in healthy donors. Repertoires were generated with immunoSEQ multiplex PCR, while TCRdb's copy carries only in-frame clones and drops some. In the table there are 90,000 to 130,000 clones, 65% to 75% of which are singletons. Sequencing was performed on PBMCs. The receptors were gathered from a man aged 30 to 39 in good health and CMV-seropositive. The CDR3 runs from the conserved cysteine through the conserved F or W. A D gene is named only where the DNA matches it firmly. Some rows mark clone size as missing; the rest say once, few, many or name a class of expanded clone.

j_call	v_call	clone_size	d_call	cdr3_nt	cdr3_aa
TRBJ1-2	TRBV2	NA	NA	TGTGCCAGCAGTGAAGGGACTCGACATGGCTACACCTTC	CASSEGTRHGYTF
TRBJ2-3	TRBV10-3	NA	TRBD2	TGTGCCATCAGTGAGTCCCCACTAGCGGGGGGCATAGATACGCAGTATTTT	CAISESPLAGGIDTQYF
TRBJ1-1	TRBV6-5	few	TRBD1	TGTGCCAGCAGTTTACAGGGGGCCGGCACTGAAGCTTTCTTT	CASSLQGAGTEAFF
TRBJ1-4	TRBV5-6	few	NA	TGTGCCAGCAGCTCCGGGCTGGGGACACCCAATGAAAAACTGTTTTTT	CASSSGLGTPNEKLFF
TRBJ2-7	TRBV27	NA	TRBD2	TGTGCCAGCAGTTATCTAGCGGGGGTGGGATACGAGCAGTACTTC	CASSYLAGVGYEQYF
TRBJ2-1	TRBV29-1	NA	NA	TGCAGCGTTGAACTGGGGGGGGCCGCCAATGAGCAGTTCTTC	CSVELGGAANEQFF
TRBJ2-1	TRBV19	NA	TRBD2	TGTGCCAGTAGCGTCCCCCAAGCGGGGGGGGCTGAGCAGTTCTTC	CASSVPQAGGAEQFF
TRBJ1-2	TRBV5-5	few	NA	TGTGCCAGCAGCTTGTCCCCTGACAGACATGGCTACACCTTC	CASSLSPDRHGYTF
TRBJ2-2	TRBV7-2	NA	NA	TGTGCCAGCAGCCTTGGGGGACACAGCAACGGGGAGCTGTTTTTT	CASSLGGHSNGELFF
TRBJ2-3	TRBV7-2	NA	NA	TGTGCCAGCAGTTCGGGCGGGATAATAGATACGCAGTATTTT	CASSSGGIIDTQYF
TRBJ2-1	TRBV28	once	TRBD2	TGTGCCAGCAGTCTTCGACGGGGGGGTGAGCAGTTCTTC	CASSLRRGGEQFF
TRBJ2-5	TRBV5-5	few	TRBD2	TGTGCCAGCAGCTTCGGACTAGCGGGGGCTGGTGAGACCCAGTACTTC	CASSFGLAGAGETQYF
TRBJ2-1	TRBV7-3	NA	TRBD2	TGTGCCAGCAGCCCCCGACTAGCGCAGTACAATGAGCAGTTCTTC	CASSPRLAQYNEQFF
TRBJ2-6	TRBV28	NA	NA	TGTGCCAGCAGTTTGAGTCTCTTCTCTGGGGCCAACGTCCTGACTTTC	CASSLSLFSGANVLTF
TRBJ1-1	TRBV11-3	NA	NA	TGTGCCAGCAGCGCGGGGAATGGGGATGAAGCTTTCTTT	CASSAGNGDEAFF
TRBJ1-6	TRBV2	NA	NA	TGTGCCAGCAGTCTTCTCAGCTCCTATAATTCACCCCTCCACTTT	CASSLLSSYNSPLHF